This T cell receptor (beta chain) originates from a study of shared clonotypes between healthy human individuals. Germline loops: CDR1 GTSNPN, CDR2 SVGIG (reference sequence). Trimming stripped 1 base from V and 13 bases from J, with 10 bases between. The CDR3 has 10 residues. DNA at 200 ng, 25,000 to 35,000 T cell genomes, went into sorted-subset replicate PCRs. In the study's own analysis: Filtering differed for immunoSEQ, which gave only junction sequences without quality scores. Assay: immunoSEQ multiplex PCR; the TCRdb copy retains only in-frame clones and omits some. The V and J calls and clone size are taken from that table; D and trimming were inferred from the DNA. The top ten hold around 1.7% of the sample, which has about 2.1 million clones, 93% seen once. Positive CCR7 selection of CD45RO-negative cells yielded the naive CD8 cells, and terminally differentiated effector memory CD45RA+ cells were excluded.

Study results and limitations: With few donors, the genetic and exposure-history diversity represented was limited.

As to this clone: Antigen specificity is unknown.

The receptor's source is a man aged 18 to 29 in good health. Some clones in this sample may be carry-over from other donors' samples. Sequences were obtained from naive CD8+ T cells from PBMCs. The chain recombines TRBV30 with TRBJ1-2, with no clear D. The CDR3: CAWSGAVFTF. The CDR3 bases are TGTGCCTGGAGTGGGGCGGTTTTCACCTTC. The whole variable domain, filled in from reference TRBV30 and TRBJ1-2, reads SQTIHQWPATLVQPVGSPLSLECTVEGTSNPNLYWYRQAAGRGLQLLFYSVGIGQISSEVPQNLSASRPQDRQFILSSKKLLLSDSGFYLCAWSGAVFTFGSGTRLTVV.